Listed below are T cell receptor beta chains from one sample, sequenced in a study of CD8 T cells in ankylosing spondylitis. From the 5' RACE reads, TCRdb called clonotypes with MiXCR, one entry per CDR3 protein. The repertoire holds more than 600,000 distinct CDR3 sequences, with roughly 20% as singletons. The specimen sequenced was blood, either unsorted or a sorted T cell fraction (not recorded which). The receptors stem from a male donor with ankylosing spondylitis. Both conserved end residues are part of each CDR3. Each record gives: D gene, J gene, V gene, clone size, CDR3 protein, CDR3 DNA. D genes are given only for firm matches. Rows may omit the clone size; those that give it use once, few, many or a size class.

NA TRBJ2-7 TRBV5-1 NA CASRQTGTASYEQYF TGCGCCAGCAGGCAAACAGGGACGGCCTCCTACGAGCAGTACTTC
NA TRBJ2-5 TRBV20-1 NA CSAFYTDSQETQYF TGCAGTGCTTTCTACACGGACAGCCAAGAGACCCAGTACTTC
NA TRBJ2-1 TRBV6-2/TRBV6-3 many CASSTVSNEQFF TGTGCCAGCAGCACCGTTTCCAATGAGCAGTTCTTC
NA TRBJ2-3 TRBV5-1 few CASSRGQGYTDTQYF TGCGCCAGCAGCCGAGGGCAGGGATACACAGATACGCAGTATTTT
NA TRBJ2-1 TRBV9 many CASSVGGDSYNEQFF TGTGCCAGCAGCGTGGGCGGGGACTCCTACAATGAGCAGTTCTTC
NA TRBJ2-2 TRBV5-1 few CASSLADGWSGELFF TGCGCCAGCAGCTTGGCCGACGGGTGGTCCGGGGAGCTGTTTTTT
NA TRBJ2-7 TRBV15 few CATSREGASYEQYF TGTGCCACCAGCAGAGAGGGGGCTAGCTACGAGCAGTACTTC
NA TRBJ1-6 TRBV7-9 NA CASSSHAYNSPLHF TGTGCCAGCAGCTCCCATGCCTATAATTCACCCCTCCACTTT
NA TRBJ2-7 TRBV6-2/TRBV6-3 NA CASSSGGLTYEQYF TGTGCCAGCAGTTCTGGGGGGCTGACCTACGAGCAGTACTTC
NA TRBJ1-2 TRBV20-1 few CSASLGDGYTF TGCAGTGCTAGTTTGGGGGATGGCTACACCTTC
TRBD2 TRBJ2-2 TRBV28 NA CASSFYAGDTGELFF TGTGCCAGCAGTTTTTACGCGGGAGACACCGGGGAGCTGTTTTTT
NA TRBJ2-1 TRBV7-6 NA CASSLAGRTAYNEQFF TGTGCCAGCAGCTTAGCGGGGCGGACGGCCTACAATGAGCAGTTCTTC
NA TRBJ1-6 TRBV4-1 few CASSQNGVETANSPLHF TGCGCCAGCAGCCAAAATGGTGTAGAGACGGCCAATTCACCCCTCCACTTT
NA TRBJ2-5 TRBV29-1 NA CSVPGKRGLQETQYF TGCAGCGTTCCGGGAAAAAGGGGCCTCCAAGAGACCCAGTACTTC
TRBD2 TRBJ2-1 TRBV20-1 few CSASGGNNYNEQFF TGCAGTGCTAGCGGGGGGAACAACTACAATGAGCAGTTCTTC
NA TRBJ1-1 TRBV6-5 NA CASSFSVRSTPNTEAFF TGTGCCAGCAGTTTTTCCGTTCGGTCAACCCCGAACACTGAAGCTTTCTTT
NA TRBJ2-7 TRBV3-1 NA CASSLGGPPDEQYF TGTGCCAGCAGCCTCGGGGGGCCGCCTGACGAGCAGTACTTC
NA TRBJ2-3 TRBV2 NA CASVLGVRTDTQYF TGTGCCAGCGTATTGGGAGTTAGAACAGATACGCAGTATTTT
NA TRBJ2-1 TRBV3-1 NA CASSQYQGNEQFF TGTGCCAGCAGCCAGTACCAGGGGAATGAGCAGTTCTTC
NA TRBJ2-3 TRBV20-1 many CSAGPEGRAQYF TGCAGTGCTGGCCCGGAGGGCCGGGCGCAGTATTTT
TRBD2 TRBJ2-1 TRBV5-1 NA CASSRTSGGPQQFF TGCGCCAGCAGCAGGACTAGCGGGGGGCCGCAGCAGTTCTTC
NA TRBJ1-2 TRBV27 NA CASSLFLGGGYTF TGTGCCAGCAGTTTATTCCTCGGCGGGGGCTACACCTTC
NA TRBJ1-2 TRBV19 NA CASKTDDYGYTF TGTGCCAGCAAGACAGATGACTATGGCTACACCTTC
NA TRBJ1-3 TRBV12-3/TRBV12-4 NA CASSRSKTSGNTIYF TGTGCCAGCAGCCGATCGAAAACCTCTGGAAACACCATATATTTT
NA TRBJ2-3 TRBV9 NA CASSVGWSTDTQYF TGTGCCAGCAGCGTAGGGTGGAGCACAGATACGCAGTATTTT
NA TRBJ2-1 TRBV6-2/TRBV6-3 NA CASSYKHEQIF TGTGCCAGCAGTTACAAGCATGAGCAGATCTTC
NA TRBJ1-2 TRBV29-1 many CSVGQVRGYTF TGCAGCGTTGGACAAGTCCGTGGCTACACCTTC
NA TRBJ1-2 TRBV3-1 few CASSQDIERGYTF TGTGCCAGCAGCCAAGATATCGAGCGTGGCTACACCTTC
NA TRBJ1-4 TRBV18 NA CASSPQTPTNEKLFF TGTGCCAGCTCACCACAGACCCCAACTAATGAAAAACTGTTTTTT
TRBD2 TRBJ2-7 TRBV6-2/TRBV6-3 NA CASSTGLAGVATYEQYF TGTGCCAGCAGTACGGGACTAGCGGGAGTCGCTACCTACGAGCAGTACTTC
NA TRBJ2-4 TRBV2 NA CASRGTLGGNIQYF TGTGCCAGCAGGGGGACCCTGGGGGGAAACATTCAGTACTTC
TRBD2 TRBJ2-2 TRBV6-1 NA CASTRLAETGELFF TGTGCCAGCACCCGACTAGCCGAAACCGGGGAGCTGTTTTTT
TRBD1 TRBJ2-5 TRBV5-1 few CASSFLTGPQETQYF TGCGCCAGCAGCTTCTTGACAGGGCCGCAAGAGACCCAGTACTTC
NA TRBJ1-3 TRBV6-2/TRBV6-3 NA CASSYRQGNTIYF TGTGCCAGCAGTTATCGGCAGGGGAACACCATATATTTT
NA TRBJ1-1 TRBV19 NA CASSISLVNTEAFF TGTGCCAGTAGTATTAGCTTGGTGAACACTGAAGCTTTCTTT